The present TCR beta chain was sequenced within a study of beta chain features in type 1 diabetes. Reverse transcribing all isolated RNA meant expressed TCRB transcripts were sequenced. Profiling relied on immunoSEQ multiplex PCR, and the TCRdb table lists in-frame clones only, not all of them. The sample yields around 430,000 clones, 25% to 35% seen once. V was trimmed by 0 bases and J by 3 bases, leaving 12 bases between them. The CDR3 extends over 15 amino acids. CDR1 MNHEY and CDR2 SVGAGI come from the germline V gene. The TCR originated in a man between 18 and 35 years old in good health. Sequences were obtained from naive CD4+ T cells from blood. The V and J genes are TRBV6-5 and TRBJ2-7; D not certain. The CDR3 spells CASSYSRASSYEQYF. In DNA, the CDR3 is TGTGCCAGCAGTTACTCGAGAGCGAGCAGCTACGAGCAGTACTTC.